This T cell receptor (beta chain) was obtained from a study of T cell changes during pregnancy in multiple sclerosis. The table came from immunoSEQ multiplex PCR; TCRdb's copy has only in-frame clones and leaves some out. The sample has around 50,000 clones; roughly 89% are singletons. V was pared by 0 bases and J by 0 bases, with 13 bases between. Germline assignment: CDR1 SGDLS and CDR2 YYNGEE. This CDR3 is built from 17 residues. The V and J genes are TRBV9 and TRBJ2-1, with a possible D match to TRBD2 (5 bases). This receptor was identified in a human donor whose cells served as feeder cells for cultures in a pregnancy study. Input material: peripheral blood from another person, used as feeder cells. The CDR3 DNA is TGTGCCAGCAGCGTAGGGGGAAGCGGTCCCTCCTACAATGAGCAGTTCTTC. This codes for CASSVGGSGPSYNEQFF.